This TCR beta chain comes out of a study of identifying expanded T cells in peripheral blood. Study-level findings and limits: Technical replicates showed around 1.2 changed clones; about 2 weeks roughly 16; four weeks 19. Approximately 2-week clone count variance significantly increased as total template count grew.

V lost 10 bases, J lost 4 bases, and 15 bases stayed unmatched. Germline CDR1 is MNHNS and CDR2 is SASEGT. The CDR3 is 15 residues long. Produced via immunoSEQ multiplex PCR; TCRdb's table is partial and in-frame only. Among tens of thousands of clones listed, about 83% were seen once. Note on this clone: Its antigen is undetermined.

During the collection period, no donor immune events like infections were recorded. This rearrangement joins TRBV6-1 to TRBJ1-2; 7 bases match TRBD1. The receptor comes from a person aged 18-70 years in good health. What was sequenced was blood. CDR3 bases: TGTGCCACACGACAGGGTTCTAATCTGGGCTATGGCTACACCTTC. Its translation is CATRQGSNLGYGYTF.